This TCR beta chain comes out of a study of blood T cell repertoires in COVID-19. Looking at the study overall: Spain, Italy and the United States supplied samples that represented acute and convalescent COVID-19. The analysed material was cDNA or gDNA that came from T cells, B-cell-depleted T cells, or PBMCs.

Patients in Seattle were enrolled during active infection, then followed longitudinally. Per the original methods: Counts of nucleated cells, estimated from reference gene primer amplification, were obtained. Clones were sequenced by immunoSEQ multiplex PCR, and TCRdb holds only the in-frame ones, with some missing. For V, J and clone size, that table is used; D and trimming come from the DNA. This sample has some 130,000 clones; roughly 91% occur once, and the top ten carry about 4.5%. The V gene lost 0 bases and the J gene lost 1 base, with 12 bases spanning the gap. The CDR3 runs 16 residues. CDR1 and CDR2 (germline): MNHEY, SVGAGI.

The sample consisted of peripheral blood. This sequence originates from a man aged 55 to 70 with COVID-19, enrolled during active disease. This chain links TRBV6-5 with TRBJ1-1; TRBD1 might be the D (6 bases). The CDR3 here is CASSYSKGGANTEAFF. The CDR3 nucleotides read TGTGCCAGCAGTTACTCCAAGGGGGGGGCGAACACTGAAGCTTTCTTT.